This TCR beta chain derives from a study of response to subunit inactivated influenza vaccine. V was shortened by 1 base and J by 1 base, with 7 bases between the two germline ends. This CDR3 is 14 amino acids long. Germline CDR1 is SGHDN and CDR2 is FVKESK. Study outcomes and limitations: Authors proposed each seasonal influenza vaccination draws in few new T cells.

This clonotype has a count of ten or more. What it binds is unknown. TCRdb re-analysed the RT-PCR reads in MiXCR, keeping a single row per CDR3 protein. The sample lists 500,000 or so distinct CDR3 sequences, 16% occurring once. This specimen was CD4+ T cells sorted from PBMCs, taken around 25 months after vaccination. This receptor was obtained from a man aged 45-69 years who received an inactivated influenza vaccine. The chain has TRBV14 and TRBJ1-1; D is unclear. This chain's CDR3 is CASSQGVRNTEAFF. The CDR3 nucleotides are TGTGCCAGCAGCCAAGGAGTCCGGAACACTGAAGCTTTCTTT.